The 10 T cell receptor beta chains below were found in one sample sequenced in a study of identical twins. TCRdb analysed the 5' RACE reads with MiXCR anew, one entry per CDR3 protein. Among 280,000 or so distinct CDR3 sequences listed, more than 6.5% were seen once. These data were also filed under a second study, of yellow fever vaccine responses in identical twins.

Sequencing was performed on memory (CD45RO+) T cells sorted from blood. These receptors were taken from a woman under 30 in good health.

This clonotype was observed many times. CDR3 sequence reads: CSVVGTSWIQYF. CDR3 nucleotide sequence: TGCAGCGTTGTTGGTACAAGTTGGATTCAGTACTTC. This chain uses TRBV29-1 with TRBJ2-4, with D unresolved. There are 12 residues in the CDR3. The germline gives CDR1 SQVTM, CDR2 ANQGSEA. The ends were cut back, 4 bases at V and 10 bases at J, with 14 bases in the middle.

V gene TRBV5-1 combines with J gene TRBJ2-5; D is perhaps TRBD2 (6 bases). Germline V gene data show CDR1 as SGHRS and CDR2 as YFSETQ. The ends were cut back, 4 bases at V and 1 base at J, with 11 bases in the middle. The CDR3 spans 14 residues. CDR3 DNA sequence: TGCGCCAGCAGCCCTACTAGCCCCCAAGAGACCCAGTACTTC. Translating gives CASSPTSPQETQYF.

This clonotype was recorded a few times. The chain recombines TRBV5-1 with TRBJ2-7; 7 bases align to TRBD2. Trimming cost V 4 bases and J 2 bases; bases outside gene matches: 9. Germline V gives CDR1 SGHRS, CDR2 YFSETQ. This CDR3 region has 15 residues. This CDR3 is CASSITAGPPYEQYF. CDR3 sequence (DNA): TGCGCCAGCAGCATAACAGCGGGACCCCCCTACGAGCAGTACTTC.

There are a few counts of this clonotype. The DNA for the CDR3 is TGTGCCAGCAGTGAGGAGGCTAGCGTTGCCTACAATGAGCAGTTCTTC. This encodes CASSEEASVAYNEQFF. The chain is built from TRBV6-4 and TRBJ2-1, with D maybe TRBD2 (6 bases). Germline V CDR1 and CDR2: MRHNA, SNTAGT. V was pared by 3 bases and J by 2 bases, with 14 bases between. The CDR3 has 16 residues.

This clonotype was found many times. The chain is built from TRBV7-2 and TRBJ2-7; the D is unclear. CDR3 length equals 11 residues. Germline V gene data show CDR1 as SGHTA and CDR2 as FQGNSA. V gave up 3 bases and J gave up 4 bases, with 4 bases separating them. The CDR3 region is CASSFRYEQYF. The CDR3 DNA reads as TGTGCCAGCAGCTTTCGTTACGAGCAGTACTTC.

This chain joins TRBV7-8 and TRBJ2-2; D remains unclear. The CDR3 is 15 residues long. In germline, CDR1 is SGHVS, CDR2 FQNEAQ. V was pared by 1 base and J by 0 bases, with 6 bases between. The CDR3 region is CASSLGSANTGELFF. CDR3 in DNA: TGTGCCAGCAGCTTAGGCAGCGCGAACACCGGGGAGCTGTTTTTT.

Ten or more counts support this clonotype. The V gene is TRBV29-1, the J gene TRBJ2-1, with 9 bases that match TRBD1. The CDR3 spans 14 residues. The trim removed 4 bases at V and 6 bases at J, leaving 7 bases unmatched. CDR1 and CDR2 from the germline V gene are SQVTM and ANQGSEA. The CDR3 DNA follows: TGCAGCGTTGCCACAGGGGGCATCTTCAATGAGCAGTTCTTC. This encodes CSVATGGIFNEQFF.

The J gene is TRBJ2-3, the V gene TRBV4-2; no definite D call. The CDR3 contains 13 residues. Germline-derived CDR1 and CDR2 are LGHNA and YNFKEQ. Trimming cost V 3 bases and J 8 bases, with 12 bases left between them. The CDR3 spells CASSQARLATQYF. The CDR3 nucleotides read TGTGCCAGCAGCCAGGCCAGACTGGCTACGCAGTATTTT.

The chain joins TRBV5-6 to TRBJ2-7; TRBD1 aligns across 9 bases. CDR1 SGHDT and CDR2 YYEEEE come from the germline V gene. Losses at the gene ends were 4 bases for V and 1 base for J; bases not matched to a gene: 9. The CDR3 sequence is 16 residues long. CDR3 in amino acids: CASSPGDRETSYEQYV. For the CDR3, the DNA is TGTGCCAGCAGCCCGGGGGACAGGGAAACATCCTACGAGCAGTACGTC.

There are many counts of this clonotype. CDR3 nucleotides: TGTGCCAGCAGTTTACAGCAGTCTAACACCGGGGAGCTGTTTTTT. This translates into CASSLQQSNTGELFF. This chain uses TRBV12-3 or TRBV12-4 with TRBJ2-2, with D unclear. V lost 2 bases, J lost 2 bases, and 9 bases lay in between. This CDR3 region has 15 residues.